This TCR beta chain was sequenced for a study of T cells after yellow fever vaccination. Study observations and caveats: Repertoires sorted by FACS could include abundant clonotypes that are contaminants from the bulk population.

This clonotype appeared many times. Its antigen is not identified. Germline V gene lookup returns CDR1 SGHRS and CDR2 YFSETQ. V was cut by 0 bases and J by 4 bases, with 8 bases left in between. This CDR3 region has 13 residues. In TCRdb, the 5' RACE reads were re-called with MiXCR into one record per CDR3 protein. The table has about 320,000 distinct CDR3 sequences, 9.5% to 12% seen once. The sequence was obtained from a man younger than 30 who received the YFV17D yellow fever vaccine. The chain uses TRBV5-1 and TRBJ2-7; D uncertain. The sample here was CD4+ T cells sorted from PBMCs, taken 45 days after the yellow fever booster vaccination. The CDR3 spells CASSLVGEYEQYF. The CDR3, as DNA: TGCGCCAGCAGCTTGGTAGGAGAATACGAGCAGTACTTC.